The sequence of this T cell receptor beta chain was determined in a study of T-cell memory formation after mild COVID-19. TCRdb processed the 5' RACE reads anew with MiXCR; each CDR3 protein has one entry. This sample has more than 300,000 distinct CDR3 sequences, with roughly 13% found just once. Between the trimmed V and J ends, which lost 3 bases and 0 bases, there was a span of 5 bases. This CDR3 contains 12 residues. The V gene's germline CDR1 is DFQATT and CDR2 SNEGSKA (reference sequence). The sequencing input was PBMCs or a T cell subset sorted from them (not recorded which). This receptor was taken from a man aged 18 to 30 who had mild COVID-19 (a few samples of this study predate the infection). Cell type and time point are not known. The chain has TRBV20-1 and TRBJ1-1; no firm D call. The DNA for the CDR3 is TGCAGTGCTAGGGGCATGAACACTGAAGCTTTCTTT. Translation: CSARGMNTEAFF.